This TCR beta chain was captured by sequencing in a study of T cell responses to AZD1222 COVID-19 vaccine. Study findings and constraints: Repertoires were obtained solely post-peak T cell response. Just a handful of AZD1222 recipients were seropositive at baseline. There were mostly white British donors and more females than males, and clonal diversity was possibly underestimated.

The repertoire was sequenced with immunoSEQ multiplex PCR; TCRdb's copy has only in-frame clones and lacks some. The sample includes nearly 200,000 clones, under 95% of them seen just once. This CDR3 is 16 amino acids long. Germline CDR1 and CDR2: LNHDA and SQIVND (reference sequence). V was shortened by 3 bases and J by 4 bases, with 13 bases between the two germline ends. In regard to this clone: Its antigen is unknown.

The V and J genes are TRBV19 and TRBJ1-6; D not resolved. Sample: peripheral blood, taken 28 days after the second AZD1222 dose. This TCR came from an adult who received the AZD1222 COVID-19 vaccine. Written as DNA, the CDR3 is TGTGCCAGTAGTATCTTAACAGAAGGATATAATTCACCCCTCCACTTT. Residues: CASSILTEGYNSPLHF. Together with reference TRBV19 and TRBJ1-6, the CDR3 gives the full variable domain: DGGITQSPKYLFRKEGQNVTLSCEQNLNHDAMYWYRQDPGQGLRLIYYSQIVNDFQKGDIAEGYSVSREKKESFPLTVTSAQKNPTAFYLCASSILTEGYNSPLHFGNGTRLTVT.